This TCR beta chain emerged from a study of T cells after posttransplantation cyclophosphamide. Concerning this clone itself: Its cognate antigen is unknown. The junction and the germline gene differ at one end; a read error may be behind it.

Generated by immunoSEQ multiplex PCR, the TCRdb table keeps only in-frame clones and is missing some. The sample was found to contain 30,000 to 40,000 clones, and every one recurs. General study results and limits: After PTCy, TRB diversity resembled that of CNI/methotrexate controls. Donor CD8+ memory clones often dominated recipient blood repertoires at later times. TRB overlap between skin or GI tissue T cells and blood was limited.

Germline V lookup: CDR1 SGHDN, CDR2 FVKESK. The CDR3 is 15 residues long. Peripheral blood was collected from the related graft donor on the marrow donation day. Sequenced material: PBMCs. This TCR was recovered from a man aged 45-65 years in good health, CMV-negative, and a related stem cell transplant donor. This chain connects TRBV14 to TRBJ1-2; possible D gene TRBD1, 5 bases. The CDR3 nucleotides are TGTGCCAGCAGACAAGCGGTAGGGGCTTTTTATGGCTACACCTTC. Protein sequence: CASRQAVGAFYGYTF.